What follows are 22 T cell receptor beta chains derived from one specimen sequenced in a study of shared clonotypes between healthy human individuals. CD45RO-negative, CCR7-positively selected cells formed the naive CD8 fraction, excluding terminally differentiated effector memory CD45RA+ cells. TCRdb's copy holds only in-frame clones and misses some; the assay was immunoSEQ multiplex PCR. This table holds some 2.1 million clones, approximately 95% found once. The specimen sequenced was naive CD8+ T cells sorted from blood. Every receptor here comes from a man between 18 and 29 years old in good health.

This chain joins TRBV27 and TRBJ2-7, with 7 bases lining up with TRBD2. Germline V lookup: CDR1 MNHEY, CDR2 SMNVEV (reference sequence). CDR3 length: 16 amino acids. Trimming at V came to 2 bases and at J to 5 bases, leaving 12 bases not matched to a gene. Here the CDR3 reads CASSLDHPSGGNEQYF. Here the CDR3 DNA reads TGTGCCAGCAGTTTAGACCATCCCTCGGGGGGTAACGAGCAGTACTTC.

The chain combines TRBV5-6 with TRBJ2-3; D remains ambiguous. The CDR3 is made up of 13 amino acids. In germline, CDR1 is SGHDT, CDR2 YYEEEE. The V end lost 0 bases, the J end lost 6 bases, and 8 bases lay between the germline ends. The CDR3 spells CASSLELYDTQYF. The CDR3 DNA reads as TGTGCCAGCAGCTTGGAACTCTATGATACGCAGTATTTT.

The chain uses TRBV10-3 and TRBJ2-6; D possibly corresponds to TRBD2 (5 bases). CDR3 length: 14 amino acids. Germline V gene data show CDR1 as ENHRY and CDR2 as SYGVKD. The ends were cut back, 2 bases at V and 9 bases at J, with 11 bases in the middle. In DNA, the CDR3 is TGTGCCATCAGTGAGGAGAAGGGAGACAACGTCCTGACTTTC. It is translated as CAISEEKGDNVLTF.

This clone was seen a single time. The chain uses TRBV7-9 and TRBJ1-2; D possibly corresponds to TRBD1 (6 bases). This CDR3 contains 15 residues. With 0 bases removed from V and 8 bases from J, the gap between germline ends came to 16 bases. Germline assignment: CDR1 SEHNR and CDR2 FQNEAQ (reference sequence). CDR3 bases: TGTGCCAGCAGCTTAGCCGGCGGGGGCTCGGAGGGCTACACCTTC. Encoded protein: CASSLAGGGSEGYTF.

This rearrangement joins TRBV27 to TRBJ2-7; the D gene is possibly TRBD1 (5 bases). Germline CDR1 and CDR2: MNHEY and SMNVEV (reference sequence). CDR3 length equals 14 residues. The ends were cut back, 6 bases at V and 2 bases at J, with 14 bases in the middle. CDR3 loop: CASRRQTETYEQYF. Written as DNA, the CDR3 is TGTGCCAGCAGGAGACAGACAGAAACCTACGAGCAGTACTTC.

The rearrangement uses TRBV28 and TRBJ1-5; 7 bases agree with TRBD1. Germline V gene data show CDR1 as MDHEN and CDR2 as SYDVKM. V gave up 7 bases and J gave up 3 bases; unmatched junction bases: 3. The CDR3 runs to 13 residues. CDR3 sequence: CASNRGVNQPQHF. In nucleotides, the CDR3 is TGTGCCAGCAACAGGGGAGTCAATCAGCCCCAGCATTTT. Based on the CDR3 plus reference TRBV28 and TRBJ1-5, the full variable domain is DVKVTQSSRYLVKRTGEKVFLECVQDMDHENMFWYRQDPGLGLRLIYFSYDVKMKEKGDIPEGYSVSREKKERFSLILESASTNQTSMYLCASNRGVNQPQHFGDGTRLSIL.

The rearrangement joins TRBV27 to TRBJ2-5; 12 bases align to TRBD1. The CDR3 loop spans 16 amino acids. The V segment lost 5 bases and the J segment 4 bases; nucleotides outside the gene matches: 8. Germline V lookup: CDR1 MNHEY, CDR2 SMNVEV (reference sequence). CDR3 region: CASSMDRDRGRETQYF. DNA for the CDR3: TGTGCCAGCAGTATGGACCGGGACAGGGGGCGAGAGACCCAGTACTTC.

The chain carries TRBV11-1 and TRBJ2-7, with a weak D call TRBD2 (5 bases). The CDR3 is made up of 14 amino acids. In germline, CDR1 is SGHAT, CDR2 FQDESV (reference sequence). The V gene lost 10 bases and the J gene lost 0 bases, with 16 bases spanning the gap. CDR3 DNA: TGTGCCATCCTGGAGGCCCTTGACTCCTACGAGCAGTACTTC. It codes for CAILEALDSYEQYF.

The chain recombines TRBV2 with TRBJ1-5, with TRBD1 identical over 11 bases. Germline CDR1 and CDR2: SNHLY and FYNNEI. This CDR3 contains 17 residues. V trimming: 3 bases; J trimming: 1 base; junction bases outside the gene matches: 5. The CDR3 region has the DNA TGTGCCAGCAGTGATGGACAGGGGGCGATAAGCAATCAGCCCCAGCATTTT. It specifies CASSDGQGAISNQPQHF.

The chain combines TRBV5-6 with TRBJ1-2, with 7 bases that match TRBD1. Germline V lookup: CDR1 SGHDT, CDR2 YYEEEE. The CDR3 consists of 14 residues. With V trimmed by 1 base and J by 6 bases, 6 bases remained unmatched. The CDR3 loop reads CASSLRQGRDGYTF. The CDR3 DNA is TGTGCCAGCAGCTTGCGACAGGGTAGGGATGGCTACACCTTC.

This clone came up once. This sequence joins TRBV2 and TRBJ2-7; D unresolved. Germline assignment: CDR1 SNHLY and CDR2 FYNNEI. This CDR3 is built from 13 residues. V was cut by 4 bases and J by 2 bases, with 9 bases left in between. In DNA, the CDR3 is TGTGCCAGCAGTGGACAAATAACCTACGAGCAGTACTTC. This sequence encodes CASSGQITYEQYF. The full variable domain, rest sourced from reference TRBV2 and TRBJ2-7, is EPEVTQTPSHQVTQMGQEVILRCVPISNHLYFYWYRQILGQKVEFLVSFYNNEISEKSEIFDDQFSVERPDGSNFTLKIRSTKLEDSAMYFCASSGQITYEQYFGPGTRLTVT.

The chain has TRBV14 and TRBJ2-1, with D hard to call. The CDR3 loop spans 16 amino acids. Per the germline V gene, CDR1 is SGHDN and CDR2 is FVKESK. V lost 4 bases to trimming and J lost 1 base, with 14 bases between them. Here the CDR3 DNA reads TGTGCCAGCAGCCTCCCAAGGCAGCAATCCTACAATGAGCAGTTCTTC. Protein sequence: CASSLPRQQSYNEQFF.

The chain is built from TRBV7-2 and TRBJ2-1; either TRBD1 or TRBD2 may fit D (5 bases each). V shed 10 bases and J shed 1 base, with 14 bases lying between them. This CDR3 has 14 amino acids. Per germline, CDR1 SGHTA and CDR2 FQGNSA. For the CDR3, the DNA is TGTGCCACACCGGGGCGGATATCCTACAATGAGCAGTTCTTC. It yields the protein CATPGRISYNEQFF.

The chain is built from TRBV4-1 and TRBJ1-3; D is undetermined. CDR3 length: 13 residues. The V end lost 9 bases, the J end lost 4 bases, and 13 bases lay between the germline ends. Germline V gene lookup returns CDR1 MGHRA and CDR2 YSYEKL. This chain's CDR3 is CASSGISGNTIYF. CDR3 bases: TGCGCCAGTTCGGGGATATCGGGAAACACCATATATTTT.

Remarks on this clone: This specimen includes other DNA sequences encoding the same CDR3. This rearrangement joins TRBV27 to TRBJ1-2; TRBD1 is a possible D gene (6 bases). This CDR3 region has 14 residues. Germline CDR1 MNHEY, CDR2 SMNVEV (reference sequence). V was clipped by 5 bases and J by 3 bases, with 13 bases between them. The CDR3 coding sequence is TGTGCCAGCAGTCTAGGGGGGACTGACTATGGCTACACCTTC. Its translation: CASSLGGTDYGYTF.

The chain links TRBV2 to TRBJ2-3, with unresolved D. The CDR3 consists of 12 residues. Between the trimmed V and J ends, which lost 1 base and 5 bases, there was a span of 4 bases. The germline CDR1 and CDR2 sequences are SNHLY and FYNNEI. The CDR3 DNA reads as TGTGCCAGCAGTGAAGGACAAGATACGCAGTATTTT. Its protein product is CASSEGQDTQYF.

V is TRBV6-5 and J is TRBJ2-5; possibly TRBD1 or TRBD2 for D (5 bases each). The V end lost 6 bases, the J end lost 1 base, and 12 bases lay between the germline ends. Germline V gene data show CDR1 as MNHEY and CDR2 as SVGAGI. This CDR3 contains 14 residues. CDR3 loop: CASSSGAPQETQYF. In DNA form, the CDR3 reads TGTGCCAGCAGCTCCGGGGCCCCCCAAGAGACCCAGTACTTC.

The chain uses TRBV13 and TRBJ2-1; TRBD2 aligns across 10 bases. Losses at the gene ends were 5 bases for V and 4 bases for J; bases not matched to a gene: 5. CDR1 PRHDT and CDR2 FYEKMQ come from the germline V gene (reference sequence). The CDR3 runs to 15 residues. The CDR3 sequence: CASSALAGEYNEQFF. CDR3 in DNA: TGTGCCAGCAGCGCGCTAGCGGGGGAATACAATGAGCAGTTCTTC.

This chain connects TRBV6-5 to TRBJ1-1; D is unresolved. CDR3 length equals 15 residues. Germline V gene sequence: CDR1 MNHEY, CDR2 SVGAGI. The V gene lost 0 bases and the J gene lost 0 bases, with 8 bases spanning the gap. This chain's CDR3 is CASSYSGFMNTEAFF. As DNA, the CDR3 is TGTGCCAGCAGTTACTCTGGTTTTATGAACACTGAAGCTTTCTTT.

This clone appeared a single time. J is TRBJ2-5 and V is TRBV5-1; D is uncertain. Germline V gene lookup returns CDR1 SGHRS and CDR2 YFSETQ. V was trimmed by 0 bases and J by 5 bases, leaving 8 bases between them. This CDR3 is 13 amino acids long. CDR3 sequence (DNA): TGCGCCAGCAGCTTGGTTAGGGTGGAGACCCAGTACTTC. Its translation: CASSLVRVETQYF.

The genes are TRBV27 and TRBJ2-1, with a weak D call TRBD2 (6 bases). The germline gives CDR1 MNHEY, CDR2 SMNVEV (reference sequence). V lost 1 base to trimming and J lost 6 bases, with 10 bases between them. CDR3 length: 14 amino acids. The CDR3 DNA sequence: TGTGCCAGCAGTTTATTAGAGACTAGCAATGAGCAGTTCTTC. Translation gives CASSLLETSNEQFF.

This sequence joins TRBV27 and TRBJ2-7, with a weak D call TRBD1 (6 bases). Germline loops: CDR1 MNHEY, CDR2 SMNVEV (reference sequence). The CDR3 totals 15 residues. V was pared by 2 bases and J by 2 bases, with 13 bases between. The DNA for the CDR3 is TGTGCCAGCAGTTTAAGTGGGACACTGGCCTACGAGCAGTACTTC. It encodes CASSLSGTLAYEQYF.